Sequencing of this T cell receptor (beta chain) was carried out in a study of blood T cell repertoires in COVID-19. For the study at large: Acute and convalescent COVID-19 specimens originated in the United States, Italy and Spain.

Per the original methods: Estimated nucleated cell counts came from reference gene primer amplification. The table came from immunoSEQ multiplex PCR; TCRdb's copy has only in-frame clones and leaves some out. The DNA was the basis for D and trimming; V, J and clone size are from that table. The sample holds fewer than 200,000 clones, 75% to 80% seen once. Trimming pared 0 bases from V and 2 bases from J, leaving 8 bases between. Germline CDR1 and CDR2: SGHKS and YYEKEE (reference sequence). CDR3 length: 14 residues. This sequence was found in a woman in her 70s with acute or convalescent COVID-19. The rearrangement joins TRBV5-5 to TRBJ1-2; no firm D call. Sequencing used peripheral blood. The DNA of the CDR3 is TGTGCCAGCAGCTTGGTCGGGGAGAACTATGGCTACACCTTC. It specifies CASSLVGENYGYTF. Based on the CDR3 plus reference TRBV5-5 and TRBJ1-2, the full variable domain is DAGVTQSPTHLIKTRGQQVTLRCSPISGHKSVSWYQQVLGQGPQFIFQYYEKEERGRGNFPDRFSARQFPNYSSELNVNALLLGDSALYLCASSLVGENYGYTFGSGTRLTVV.